This T cell receptor (beta chain) was captured by sequencing in a study of tumor-infiltrating lymphocytes in primary liver carcinoma. About the study: The patient group consisted of men and women aged 30 to 69 years. Study conclusions and caveats: When set against blood, tumors had a significantly higher top-250-clone fraction (p = 0.039).

This clonotype was seen at least ten times. Its matching antigen is unknown. The researchers obtained blood RNA from unsorted whole blood and also extracted germline DNA. This CDR3 spans 16 amino acids. Using a constant-region primer together with ProtoScript II reverse transcriptase, TCR beta cDNA was made from around 0.55 ug of total RNA. ARM-PCR was slightly modified, and three nested multiplex PCR rounds with it gave rise to the TCR beta libraries. TRBV1-TRBV30 forward primers paired with a C-beta reverse primer were used in the first two PCR rounds, which ran 9 to 10 cycles each. TCRdb redid the calling of the multiplex PCR reads with MiXCR, one entry per CDR3 protein. The sample yields approximately 340,000 distinct CDR3 sequences, almost 65% seen once.

The specimen sequenced was peripheral blood. This receptor was taken from a man aged 40-49 years with primary liver carcinoma and hepatitis B virus infection. This chain uses TRBV12-1 with TRBJ1-2; the table's D call, TRBD1, was not checked against the DNA. TRBV12-1 is a recognized pseudogene. CDR3 coding DNA: TGTGCCAGCAGCCACGCAATCCGGGACAGGGAGTGGGGCTACACCTTC. Protein sequence: CASSHAIRDREWGYTF.